This TCR beta chain was captured by sequencing in a study of OX40 agonist ivuxolimab in advanced cancers. At the level of the study: Earlier treatment with anti-PD-1, anti-PD-L1 or anti-CTLA-4 was permitted, and 35% to 45% had received some.

The CDR3 runs to 14 residues. Germline-derived CDR1 and CDR2 are MNHEY and SVGAGI. The junction had 8 bases not matched to a gene; V was cut back by 5 bases and J by 5 bases. Sequenced by immunoSEQ multiplex PCR; TCRdb stores in-frame clones only, minus some. The sample shows about 73,000 clones, about nine tenths of them seen only once. The origin of this receptor is an adult with an advanced solid tumor such as melanoma, head and neck, liver or kidney cancer. The sample was CD4+ or CD8+ T cells sorted from blood, taken in a trial of the OX40 agonist ivuxolimab. The chain links TRBV6-5 to TRBJ2-5; 7 bases are shared with TRBD2. CDR3 loop: CASSSPGGAETQYF. The CDR3 region has the DNA TGTGCCAGCAGTAGCCCGGGGGGTGCTGAGACCCAGTACTTC.